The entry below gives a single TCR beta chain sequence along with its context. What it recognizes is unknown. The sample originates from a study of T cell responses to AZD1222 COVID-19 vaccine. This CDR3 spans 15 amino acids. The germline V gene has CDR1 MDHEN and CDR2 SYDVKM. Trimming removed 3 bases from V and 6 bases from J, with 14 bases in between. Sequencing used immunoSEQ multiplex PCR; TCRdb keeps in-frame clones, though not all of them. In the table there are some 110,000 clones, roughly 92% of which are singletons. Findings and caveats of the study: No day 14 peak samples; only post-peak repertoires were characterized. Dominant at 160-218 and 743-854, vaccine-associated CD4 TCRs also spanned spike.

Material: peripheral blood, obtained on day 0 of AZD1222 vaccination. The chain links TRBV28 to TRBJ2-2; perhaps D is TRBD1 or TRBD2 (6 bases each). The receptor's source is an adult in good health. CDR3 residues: CASSFGGGRAGELFF. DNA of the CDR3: TGTGCCAGCAGTTTCGGAGGGGGTAGGGCCGGGGAGCTGTTTTTT.